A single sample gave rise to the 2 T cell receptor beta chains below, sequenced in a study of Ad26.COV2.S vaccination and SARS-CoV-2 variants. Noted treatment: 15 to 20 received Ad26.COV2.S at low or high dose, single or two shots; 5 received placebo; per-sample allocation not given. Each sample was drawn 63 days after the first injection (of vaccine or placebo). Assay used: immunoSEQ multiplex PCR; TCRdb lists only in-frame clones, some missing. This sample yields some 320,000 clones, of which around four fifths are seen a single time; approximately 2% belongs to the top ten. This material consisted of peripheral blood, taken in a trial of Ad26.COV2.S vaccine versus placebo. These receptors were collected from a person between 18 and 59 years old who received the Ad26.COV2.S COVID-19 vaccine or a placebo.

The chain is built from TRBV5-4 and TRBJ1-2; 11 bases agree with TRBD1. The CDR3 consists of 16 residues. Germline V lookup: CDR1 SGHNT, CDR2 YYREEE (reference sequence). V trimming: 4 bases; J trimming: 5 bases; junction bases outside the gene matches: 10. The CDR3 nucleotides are TGTGCCAGCAGCCGCCACGGACAGGGGGCGGGATATGGCTACACCTTC. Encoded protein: CASSRHGQGAGYGYTF. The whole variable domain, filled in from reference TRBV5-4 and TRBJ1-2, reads ETGVTQSPTHLIKTRGQQVTLRCSSQSGHNTVSWYQQALGQGPQFIFQYYREEENGRGNFPPRFSGLQFPNYSSELNVNALELDDSALYLCASSRHGQGAGYGYTFGSGTRLTVV.

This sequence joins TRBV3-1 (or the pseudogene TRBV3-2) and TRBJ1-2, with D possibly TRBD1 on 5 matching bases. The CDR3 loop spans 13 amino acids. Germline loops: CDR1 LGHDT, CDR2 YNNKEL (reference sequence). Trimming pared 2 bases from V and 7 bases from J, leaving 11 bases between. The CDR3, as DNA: TGTGCCAGCAGCCAAAGCCGGGGGGGTGGCTACACCTTC. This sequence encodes CASSQSRGGGYTF.